This TCR beta chain was profiled in a study of T-cell reconstitution after alpha-beta-depleted transplantation in children. Germline V lookup: CDR1 MDHEN, CDR2 SYDVKM. The CDR3 totals 13 residues. V lost 5 bases to trimming and J lost 0 bases, with 8 bases between them. As it was prepared, the TCRbeta library received unique molecular identifiers. TCRdb recomputed calls from the PCR reads with MiXCR, one row per CDR3 protein. The sample includes 500,000 or so distinct CDR3 sequences, about 30% of them seen just once. This clonotype was counted between two and nine times. This chain connects TRBV28 to TRBJ2-7; tentatively, D is TRBD2 (5 bases). The source is a human donor who donated a stem cell graft to a child with aplastic anemia. The source was PBMCs from the stem cell graft donor, collected from the stem cell graft. CDR3 in amino acids: CASSARGSYEQYF. CDR3 coding DNA: TGTGCCAGCAGTGCCCGGGGCTCCTACGAGCAGTACTTC.